This T cell receptor (beta chain) was captured in a study of control samples from healthy donors and cancer patients. The CDR3 spans 12 residues. V lost 0 bases and J 5 bases, leaving 1 base between the germline ends. Looked up from germline, CDR1 is LGHNA and CDR2 is YNFKEQ. Some clones are missing from TCRdb's copy, which holds only in-frame ones; the method was immunoSEQ multiplex PCR. This sample has some 200,000 clones, with 85% to 95% found just once. This clonotype was obtained from a man aged 50-60 years in good health. V and J are TRBV4-2 and TRBJ1-4; D is undetermined. Sequences were obtained from blood. The CDR3 sequence is CASSQENEKLFF. CDR3 bases: TGTGCCAGCAGCCAAGAGAATGAAAAACTGTTTTTT.